The 3 T cell receptor beta chains below all came from one sample that was sequenced in a study of immune characterization of retroperitoneal liposarcoma. One entry per CDR3 protein results from TCRdb running MiXCR on the PCR reads. The profile shows approximately 7,100 distinct CDR3 sequences, roughly 30% of them singletons. Sequencing used blood. These TCRs come from a male donor with retroperitoneal liposarcoma.

This clonotype is medium-sized (0.01 to 0.1%). The chain has TRBV7-2 and TRBJ2-1; D uncertain. The closer fit of TRBJ2-7 to the DNA end suggests the J call may be wrong. Germline V lookup: CDR1 SGHTA, CDR2 FQGNSA. The CDR3 runs to 13 residues. The CDR3 loop is CASSLGMLEKQYF. Here the CDR3 DNA reads TGTGCCAGCAGCTTAGGGATGCTCGAAAAGCAGTACTTC.

This clonotype is judged medium-sized. The chain has TRBV6-1 and TRBJ2-5; D gene ambiguous. V shed 8 bases and J shed 5 bases, with 9 bases lying between them. Germline CDR1 reads MNHNS; CDR2 reads SASEGT. The CDR3 covers 11 residues. DNA of the CDR3: TGTGCCAGCCAACTGGGGGAGACCCAGTACTTC. It codes for CASQLGETQYF.

Concerning this clonotype itself: This may be a read error, as it is one base from a much larger clone. The chain carries TRBV6-1 and TRBJ1-3, with D hard to call. CDR1 and CDR2 (germline): MNHNS, SASEGT. CDR3 length equals 14 residues. The CDR3 protein is CANSETPSGNTIYF. CDR3 nucleotides: TGTGCCAACAGTGAGACCCCCTCCGGAAACACCATATATTTT.